This TCR beta chain was sequenced for a study of human T cells and chemical hapten exposure. TCRdb used MiXCR to reprocess the RACE reads, holding one entry per CDR3 protein. The sample lists around 340,000 distinct CDR3 sequences; about 7% were seen once. Time point meaning: patch test 1, 2 weeks after DPC sensitization. The treatment: therapeutic diphenylcyclopropenone sensitization with weekly scalp DPC. The germline gives CDR1 LGHNA, CDR2 YNFKEQ. This CDR3 spans 12 amino acids. The V gene lost 0 bases and the J gene lost 5 bases, with 5 bases spanning the gap. This TCR derives from a woman between 18 and 29 years old with alopecia areata. Some clones in this sample may be carry-over from other donors' samples. This chain uses TRBV4-2 with TRBJ2-7; D is uncertain. The source was whole blood, collected in connection with sensitization to the hapten diphenylcyclopropenone (DPC). The CDR3 loop is CASSQEDHEQYF. The CDR3 nucleotides read TGTGCCAGCAGCCAAGAGGACCACGAGCAGTACTTC.